This T cell receptor (beta chain) emerged from a study of blood T cells in healthy people across ages. Overall study findings and caveats: TCR beta diversity, measured per million T cells, fell in a roughly linear way with age. With donor CMV status unknown, expanded clonotype changes were possibly confounded.

The V and J ends lost 4 bases and 4 bases, in that order; junction bases with no gene match: 6. CDR3 length: 16 residues. Germline CDR1 reads SEHNR; CDR2 reads FQNEAQ (reference sequence). It was with a sample-barcoded 5' primer and a J-beta primer mix that a second PCR of roughly 6 to 12 cycles was run. The yield of each sample was at least 2.5 million CDR3-containing paired-end reads. TCRdb re-derived calls from the 5' RACE reads in MiXCR, one entry per CDR3 protein. The sample lists 730,000 or so distinct CDR3 sequences; around 43% were seen once. As regards this clonotype: Its antigen is as yet unknown.

The chain has TRBV7-9 and TRBJ2-3; 12 positions agree with TRBD2. Source material: blood. The receptor was derived from a man older than 75 in good health. Here the CDR3 reads CASSSGLAGFADTQYF. CDR3 bases: TGTGCCAGCAGCTCCGGACTAGCGGGGTTCGCAGATACGCAGTATTTT.